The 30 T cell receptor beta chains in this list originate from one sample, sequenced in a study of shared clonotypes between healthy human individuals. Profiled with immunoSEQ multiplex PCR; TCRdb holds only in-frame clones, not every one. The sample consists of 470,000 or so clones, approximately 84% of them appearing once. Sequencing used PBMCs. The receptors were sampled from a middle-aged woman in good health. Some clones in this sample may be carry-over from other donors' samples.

The CDR3: CASSGDSNQPQHF. The CDR3 DNA sequence: TGTGCCAGCAGCGGCGATAGCAATCAGCCCCAGCATTTT. The chain is built from TRBV2 and TRBJ1-5; no clear D. The germline V gene encodes CDR1 SNHLY and CDR2 FYNNEI. Trimming stripped 6 bases from V and 0 bases from J, with 6 bases between. The length of the CDR3 is 13 residues.

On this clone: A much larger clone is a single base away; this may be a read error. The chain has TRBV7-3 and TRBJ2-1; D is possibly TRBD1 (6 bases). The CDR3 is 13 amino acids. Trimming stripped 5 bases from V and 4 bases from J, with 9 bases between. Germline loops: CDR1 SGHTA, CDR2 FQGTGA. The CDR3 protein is CASSTGQYNEQFF. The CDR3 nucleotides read TGTGCCAGCAGCACGGGACAATACAATGAGCAGTTCTTC.

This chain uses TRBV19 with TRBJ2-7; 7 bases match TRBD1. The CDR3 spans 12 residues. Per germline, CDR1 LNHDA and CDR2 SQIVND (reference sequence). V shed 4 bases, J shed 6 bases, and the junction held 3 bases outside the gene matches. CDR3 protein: CASSKTGVEQYF. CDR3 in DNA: TGTGCCAGTAGTAAAACAGGGGTCGAGCAGTACTTC.

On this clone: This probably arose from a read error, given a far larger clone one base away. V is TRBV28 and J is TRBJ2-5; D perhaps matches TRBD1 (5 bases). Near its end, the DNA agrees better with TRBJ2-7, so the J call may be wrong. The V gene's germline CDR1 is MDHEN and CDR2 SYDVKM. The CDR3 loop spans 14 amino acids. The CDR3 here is CASSRIRVPYEQYF. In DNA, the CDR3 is TGTGCCAGCAGTAGGATCAGGGTACCCTACGAGCAGTACTTC.

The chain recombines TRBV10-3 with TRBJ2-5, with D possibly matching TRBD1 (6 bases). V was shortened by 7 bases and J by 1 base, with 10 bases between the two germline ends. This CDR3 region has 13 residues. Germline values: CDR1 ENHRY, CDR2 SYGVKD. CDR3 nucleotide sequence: TGTGCCATCAAGGACAGCTCCCAAGAGACCCAGTACTTC. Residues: CAIKDSSQETQYF.

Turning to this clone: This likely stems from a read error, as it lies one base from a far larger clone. CDR3 DNA sequence: TGCAGCGTTGAACGGCAGTCACTGGAGACCCAGTACTTC. This sequence encodes CSVERQSLETQYF. This rearrangement joins TRBV29-1 to TRBJ2-5; D gene unclear. Looked up from germline, CDR1 is SQVTM and CDR2 is ANQGSEA. This CDR3 comprises 13 residues. Trimming removed 2 bases at V and 5 bases at J, with 12 bases between.

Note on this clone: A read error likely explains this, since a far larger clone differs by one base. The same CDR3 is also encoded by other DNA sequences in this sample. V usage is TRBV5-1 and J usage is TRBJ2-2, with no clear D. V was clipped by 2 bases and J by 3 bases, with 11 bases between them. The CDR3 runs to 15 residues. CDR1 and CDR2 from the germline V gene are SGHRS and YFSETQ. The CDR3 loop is CASSFETGDTGELFF. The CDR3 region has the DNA TGCGCCAGCAGCTTCGAGACTGGCGACACCGGGGAGCTGTTTTTT.

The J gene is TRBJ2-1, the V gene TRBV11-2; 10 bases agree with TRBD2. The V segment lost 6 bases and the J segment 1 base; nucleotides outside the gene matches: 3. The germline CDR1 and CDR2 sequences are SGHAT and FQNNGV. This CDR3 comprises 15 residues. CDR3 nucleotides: TGTGCCAGCAGTCAGCGGGAGGGGTCCTACAATGAGCAGTTCTTC. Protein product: CASSQREGSYNEQFF.

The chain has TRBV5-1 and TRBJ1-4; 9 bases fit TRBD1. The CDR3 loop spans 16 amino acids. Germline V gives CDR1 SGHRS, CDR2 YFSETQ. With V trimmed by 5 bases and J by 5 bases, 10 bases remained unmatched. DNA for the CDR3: TGCGCCAGCAGGAGCGGGACAGGGATTTTCAATGAAAAACTGTTTTTT. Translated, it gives CASRSGTGIFNEKLFF.

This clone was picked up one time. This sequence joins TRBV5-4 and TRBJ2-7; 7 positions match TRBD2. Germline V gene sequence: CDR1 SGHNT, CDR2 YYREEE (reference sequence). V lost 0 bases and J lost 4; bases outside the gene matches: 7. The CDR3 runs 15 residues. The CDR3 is CASSLGAGVQYEQYF. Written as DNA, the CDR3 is TGTGCCAGCAGCTTGGGGGCGGGAGTTCAGTACGAGCAGTACTTC. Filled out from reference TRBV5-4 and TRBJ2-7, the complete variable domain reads ETGVTQSPTHLIKTRGQQVTLRCSSQSGHNTVSWYQQALGQGPQFIFQYYREEENGRGNFPPRFSGLQFPNYSSELNVNALELDDSALYLCASSLGAGVQYEQYFGPGTRLTVT.

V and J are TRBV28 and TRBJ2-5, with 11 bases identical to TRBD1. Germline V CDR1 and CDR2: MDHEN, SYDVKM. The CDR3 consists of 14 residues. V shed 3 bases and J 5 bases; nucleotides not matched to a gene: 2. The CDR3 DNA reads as TGTGCCAGCAGTTTCAGGGACAGGGGGGAGACCCAGTACTTC. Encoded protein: CASSFRDRGETQYF.

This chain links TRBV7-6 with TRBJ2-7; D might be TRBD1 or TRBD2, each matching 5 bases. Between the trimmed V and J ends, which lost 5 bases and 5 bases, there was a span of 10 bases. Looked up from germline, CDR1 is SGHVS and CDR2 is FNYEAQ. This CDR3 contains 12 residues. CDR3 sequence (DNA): TGTGCCAGCAGCCGGGACCGAGACGAGCAGTACTTC. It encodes CASSRDRDEQYF.

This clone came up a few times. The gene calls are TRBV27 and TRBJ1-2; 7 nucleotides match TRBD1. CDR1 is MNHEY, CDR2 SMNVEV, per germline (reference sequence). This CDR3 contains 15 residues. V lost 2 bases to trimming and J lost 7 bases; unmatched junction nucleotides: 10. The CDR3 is CASSLIGTATGGYTF. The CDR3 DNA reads TGTGCCAGCAGTTTAATCGGGACAGCAACGGGTGGCTACACCTTC.

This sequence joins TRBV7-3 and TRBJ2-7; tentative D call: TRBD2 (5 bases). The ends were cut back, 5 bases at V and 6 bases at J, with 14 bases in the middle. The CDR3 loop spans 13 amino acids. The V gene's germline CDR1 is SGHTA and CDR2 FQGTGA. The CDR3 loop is CASSPGSGGEQYF. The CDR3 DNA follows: TGTGCCAGCAGCCCCGGCTCCGGAGGCGAGCAGTACTTC.

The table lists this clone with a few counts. CDR3 protein: CASSEGVAGIGGEQFF. DNA for the CDR3: TGTGCCAGCAGTGAAGGGGTAGCGGGAATCGGGGGTGAGCAGTTCTTC. This chain uses TRBV6-1 with TRBJ2-1, with 8 bases lining up with TRBD2. The length of the CDR3 is 16 residues. V was clipped by 1 base and J by 9 bases; unmatched bases: 11. In germline, CDR1 is MNHNS, CDR2 SASEGT.

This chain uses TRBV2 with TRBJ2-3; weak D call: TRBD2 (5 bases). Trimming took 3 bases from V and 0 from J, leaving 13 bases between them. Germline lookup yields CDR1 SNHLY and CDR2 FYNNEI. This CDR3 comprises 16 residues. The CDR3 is CASSDGWASSTDTQYF. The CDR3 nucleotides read TGTGCCAGCAGTGATGGGTGGGCTAGCAGCACAGATACGCAGTATTTT. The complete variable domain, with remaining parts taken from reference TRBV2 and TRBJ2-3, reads EPEVTQTPSHQVTQMGQEVILRCVPISNHLYFYWYRQILGQKVEFLVSFYNNEISEKSEIFDDQFSVERPDGSNFTLKIRSTKLEDSAMYFCASSDGWASSTDTQYFGPGTRLTVL.

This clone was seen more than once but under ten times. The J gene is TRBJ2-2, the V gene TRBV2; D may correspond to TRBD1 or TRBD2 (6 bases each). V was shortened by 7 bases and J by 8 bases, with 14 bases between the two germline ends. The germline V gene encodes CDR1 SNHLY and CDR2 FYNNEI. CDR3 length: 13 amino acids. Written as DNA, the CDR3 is TGTGCCAGCAATTTCGGGGGCGTGGGGGAGCTGTTTTTT. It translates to CASNFGGVGELFF.

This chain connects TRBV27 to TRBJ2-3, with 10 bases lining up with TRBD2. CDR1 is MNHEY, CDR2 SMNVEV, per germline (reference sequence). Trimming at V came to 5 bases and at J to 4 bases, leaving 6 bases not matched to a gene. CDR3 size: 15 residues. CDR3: CASSSGTSAADTQYF. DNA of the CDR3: TGTGCCAGCAGTAGCGGGACTAGCGCGGCAGATACGCAGTATTTT.

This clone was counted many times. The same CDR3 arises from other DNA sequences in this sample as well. The chain's CDR3 is CASSQEWTGYGYTF. The CDR3 nucleotides are TGTGCCAGCAGCCAAGAGTGGACAGGCTATGGCTACACCTTC. V gene TRBV4-2 combines with J gene TRBJ1-2, with 7 bases aligning to TRBD1. The CDR3 contains 14 residues. Germline-derived CDR1 and CDR2 are LGHNA and YNFKEQ. V lost 0 bases to trimming and J lost 4 bases; unmatched junction nucleotides: 2.

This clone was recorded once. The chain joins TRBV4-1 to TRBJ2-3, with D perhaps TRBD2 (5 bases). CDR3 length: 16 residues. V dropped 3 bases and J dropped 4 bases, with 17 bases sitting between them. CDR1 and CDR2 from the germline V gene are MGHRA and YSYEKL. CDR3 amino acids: CASSQRSSVGPDTQYF. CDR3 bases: TGCGCCAGCAGCCAGCGGAGTAGCGTGGGTCCAGATACGCAGTATTTT.

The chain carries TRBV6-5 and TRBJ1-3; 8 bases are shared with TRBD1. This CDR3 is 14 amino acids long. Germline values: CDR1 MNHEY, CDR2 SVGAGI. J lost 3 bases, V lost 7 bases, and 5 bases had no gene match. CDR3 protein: CASTAGGFGNTIYF. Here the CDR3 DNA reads TGTGCCAGCACCGCAGGGGGCTTTGGAAACACCATATATTTT.

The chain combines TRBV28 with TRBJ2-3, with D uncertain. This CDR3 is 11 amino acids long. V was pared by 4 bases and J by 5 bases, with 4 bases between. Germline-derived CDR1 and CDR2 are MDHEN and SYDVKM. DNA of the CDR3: TGTGCCAGCAGTTCACTAGATACGCAGTATTTT. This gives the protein CASSSLDTQYF.

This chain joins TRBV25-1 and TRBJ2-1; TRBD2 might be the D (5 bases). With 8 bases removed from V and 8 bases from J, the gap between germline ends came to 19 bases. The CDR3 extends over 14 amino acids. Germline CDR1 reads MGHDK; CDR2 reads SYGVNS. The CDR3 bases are TGTGCCAGCTCAAGCACCCTAGCTCTCTATGAGCAGTTCTTC. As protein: CASSSTLALYEQFF.

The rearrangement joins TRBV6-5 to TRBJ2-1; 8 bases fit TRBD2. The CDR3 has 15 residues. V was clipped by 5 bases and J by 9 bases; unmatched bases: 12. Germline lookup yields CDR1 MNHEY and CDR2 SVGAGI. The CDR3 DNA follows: TGTGCCAGCAGTCCCAATGCGGGAGGTGAACTTGAGCAGTTCTTC. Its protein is CASSPNAGGELEQFF.

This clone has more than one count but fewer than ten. The DNA for the CDR3 is TGTGCCAGCAGCGGGACATCGGACGGATACGAGCAGTACTTC. Its protein is CASSGTSDGYEQYF. The rearrangement joins TRBV9 to TRBJ2-7; TRBD1 is a possible D gene (5 bases). This CDR3 comprises 14 residues. Per the germline V gene, CDR1 is SGDLS and CDR2 is YYNGEE. V lost 3 bases and J 4 bases, leaving 14 bases between the germline ends.

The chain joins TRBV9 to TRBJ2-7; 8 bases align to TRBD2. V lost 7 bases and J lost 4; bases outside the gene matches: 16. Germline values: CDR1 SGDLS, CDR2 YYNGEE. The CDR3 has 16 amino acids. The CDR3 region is CASAATTGGLPYEQYF. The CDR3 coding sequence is TGTGCCAGCGCGGCGACCACGGGGGGGCTTCCTTACGAGCAGTACTTC.

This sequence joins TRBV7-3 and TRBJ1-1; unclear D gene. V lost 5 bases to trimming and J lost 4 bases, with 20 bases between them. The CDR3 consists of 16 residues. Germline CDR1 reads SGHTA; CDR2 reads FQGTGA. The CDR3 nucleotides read TGTGCCAGCAGCCCCGGACGAATGGGTAGCGGCACTGAAGCTTTCTTT. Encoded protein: CASSPGRMGSGTEAFF.

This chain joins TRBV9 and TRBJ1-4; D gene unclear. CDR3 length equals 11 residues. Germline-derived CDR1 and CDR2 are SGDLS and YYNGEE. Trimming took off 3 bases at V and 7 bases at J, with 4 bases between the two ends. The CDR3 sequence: CASSEGEKLFF. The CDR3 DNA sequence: TGTGCCAGCAGCGAAGGTGAAAAACTGTTTTTT.

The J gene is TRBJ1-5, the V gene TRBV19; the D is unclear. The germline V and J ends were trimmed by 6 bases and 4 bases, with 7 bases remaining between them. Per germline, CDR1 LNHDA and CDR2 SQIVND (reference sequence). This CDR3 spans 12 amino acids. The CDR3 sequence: CASSLVNQPQHF. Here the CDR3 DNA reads TGTGCCAGTAGCTTGGTGAATCAGCCCCAGCATTTT.

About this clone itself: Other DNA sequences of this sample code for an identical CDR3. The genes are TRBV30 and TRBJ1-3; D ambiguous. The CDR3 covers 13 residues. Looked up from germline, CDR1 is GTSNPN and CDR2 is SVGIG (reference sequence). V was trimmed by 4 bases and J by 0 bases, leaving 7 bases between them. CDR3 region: CAWIQSSGNTIYF. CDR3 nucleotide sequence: TGTGCCTGGATACAGTCCTCTGGAAACACCATATATTTT.